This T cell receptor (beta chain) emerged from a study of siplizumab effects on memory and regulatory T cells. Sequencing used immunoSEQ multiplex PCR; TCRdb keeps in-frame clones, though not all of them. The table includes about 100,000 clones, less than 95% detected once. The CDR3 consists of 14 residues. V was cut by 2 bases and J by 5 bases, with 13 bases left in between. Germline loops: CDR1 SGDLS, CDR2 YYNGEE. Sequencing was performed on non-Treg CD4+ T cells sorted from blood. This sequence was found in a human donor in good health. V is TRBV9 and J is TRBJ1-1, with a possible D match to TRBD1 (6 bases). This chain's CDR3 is CASSVDGGYTEAFF. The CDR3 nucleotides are TGTGCCAGCAGCGTTGACGGGGGCTATACTGAAGCTTTCTTT.